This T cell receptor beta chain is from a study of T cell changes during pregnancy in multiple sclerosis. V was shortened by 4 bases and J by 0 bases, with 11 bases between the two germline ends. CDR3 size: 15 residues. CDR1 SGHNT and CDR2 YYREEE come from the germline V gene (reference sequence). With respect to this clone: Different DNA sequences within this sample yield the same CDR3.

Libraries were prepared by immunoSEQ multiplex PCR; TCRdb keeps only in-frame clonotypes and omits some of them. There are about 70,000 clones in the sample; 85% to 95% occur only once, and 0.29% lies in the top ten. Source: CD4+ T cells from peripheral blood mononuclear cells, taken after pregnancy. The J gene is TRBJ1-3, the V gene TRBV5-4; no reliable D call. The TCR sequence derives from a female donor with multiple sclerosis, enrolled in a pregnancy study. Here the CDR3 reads CASSRDRGSGNTIYF. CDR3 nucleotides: TGTGCCAGCAGCCGAGACCGAGGCTCTGGAAACACCATATATTTT.